This T cell receptor beta chain was retrieved from a study of T cell responses to AZD1222 COVID-19 vaccine (dated by TCRdb to the early 2020s). Regarding the study in general: TCR sequencing was performed for some 250 trial participants, of whom around 200 were given two doses of AZD1222 and approximately 26 were given two doses of MenACWY control vaccine. Trial participants were enrolled by age into subgroups of 18-55, 56-69 and 70-plus years, and around 150, 28 and 57 TCR-sequenced participants, respectively, were included in these subgroups.

Study-level results and caveats: In the small 56-69-year group, the increase in depth fell short of significance, most likely because of low power. Conclusions about previously exposed vaccinees are limited, since just a handful of AZD1222 recipients were seropositive for SARS-CoV-2 at baseline. Because no day 14 peak-response samples were available, repertoires were characterized only after the peak T cell response. Spike-specific TCR breadth and depth rose significantly after two AZD1222 doses compared with day 0 and with MenACWY recipients. CD4 TCRs associated with the vaccine covered the entire spike protein, and the dominant responses were in regions 160-218 and 743-854. Nearly half of unique spike-specific TCRs reportedly recognized epitopes outside regions mutated in the B.1.351 and B.1.1.7 variants. Most participants were white British and females outnumbered males, and the authors suggested that clonal diversity may have been underestimated.

The CDR3 regions of human TCRbeta chains were analyzed by immunosequencing. In the paper's pipeline: TCRs in the repertoires were compared against a reference library of SARS-CoV-2-specific TCRs that had been generated with the MIRA antigen-specificity platform. Breadth was defined as the fraction of unique TCRs that were SARS-CoV-2-associated. Depth was defined as the fraction of total T cells that were SARS-CoV-2-associated. Using the MIRA data, every spike-specific TCR was mapped to the spike region that the TCR reacted to and assigned to either a CD4 or a CD8 class. Log10-transformed breadth and depth values were compared by one-way ANOVA with Sidak's multiple comparisons tests. The immuneACCESS repertoire file appears here via TCRdb, limited to in-frame rearrangements. These files lack a portion of the clones; in checked studies, under half of the deficit traces to unresolved V genes, and the cause of the others is not known. V, J and clone size derive from that table, while D and trimming were established from the DNA sequence. For this sample the table gives some 170,000 clones, of which approximately 95% were detected only once. Approximately 0.98% of the sample lies in the top ten.

The time point label on this specimen signifies: about 28 days (+/-7) after the second vaccine dose. This specimen's treatment or condition label, per the study, means: meningococcal conjugate vaccine given as trial control. Vaccinee samples were obtained from the UK trials COV001 and COV002, which included a single-blind randomized controlled phase 2/3 trial of AZD1222 (ChAdOx1 nCoV-19) in healthy adults. Trial participant PBMC samples were collected at day 0 and day 28 after the second dose for TCRbeta chain sequencing. The germline V gene supplies CDR1 SNHLY and CDR2 FYNNEI. The V and J ends are trimmed by 2 bases and 3 bases, leaving 7 bases between them. CDR3 length: 13 amino acids, cysteine to phenylalanine. Only the CDR3 part of the read is kept: 39 bases, read in frame from the first base. The sample holds one count of this clone. Its recognized antigen is unknown. Per-nucleotide qualities are absent, and no much larger clonotype sits a single base away.

The chain is assembled from TRBV2 and TRBJ2-5; a tentative D match to TRBD1 spans 6 bases. The sample here was peripheral blood, taken 28 days after the second dose of the MenACWY control vaccine. This clonotype was obtained from an adult who received the MenACWY meningococcal vaccine as a control. The CDR3 region has the sequence CASSETGKETQYF. The DNA reads TGTGCCAGCAGTGAAACAGGGAAAGAGACCCAGTACTTC.